Listed here is a single TCR beta chain. Its matching antigen is unknown. Germline and junction disagree at one end, which may indicate a read error. These data come from a study of tumor and adjacent non-tumor tissue in lung cancer. Study details: The patients, around 11 men and roughly 5 women, were roughly 30 to 76 with stage I to III disease. On average, productive TCRbeta reads reached about 4.2 million per sample. Points from the study as a whole: Tumor repertoires had a smaller top 100 clone share than normal lung.

A modified ARM-PCR protocol with three rounds of nested PCR amplified TCRbeta. TCRdb itself ran the multiplex PCR reads through MiXCR, one entry per CDR3 protein. Here the sample spans 55,000 to 75,000 distinct CDR3 sequences, almost 60% being singletons. CDR1 is SGHNT and CDR2 is YYREEE in the germline V gene (reference sequence). The CDR3 contains 17 residues. This sample's RNA came from whole unsorted tissue. Sequenced: lung tumor tissue. This chain uses TRBV5-4 with TRBJ2-6; D may be TRBD1 or TRBD2 (6 bases each). This TCR was sampled from a man aged 50 or older with non-small cell lung cancer. DNA of the CDR3: TGTACCAGCAGCTTTGGGGGGCGAGGCCCTGGGGCCAACGTCCTGACTTTC. It encodes CTSSFGGRGPGANVLTF.